Below, 15 T cell receptor beta chains from the same sample are listed, as sequenced in a study of T cell responses to AZD1222 COVID-19 vaccine. Sequencing used immunoSEQ multiplex PCR; TCRdb keeps in-frame clones, though not all of them. The profile shows 100,000 to 120,000 clones, over 90% of them singletons. Sequenced here: peripheral blood, sampled 28 days after the second AZD1222 dose. Receptors originate from an adult who received the AZD1222 COVID-19 vaccine.

The CDR3 sequence is CASRRQENTEAFF. The CDR3, as DNA: TGCGCCAGCAGAAGACAGGAGAACACTGAAGCTTTCTTT. The rearrangement uses TRBV10-1 and TRBJ1-1, with D tentatively TRBD1 (6 bases). Looked up from germline, CDR1 is WNHNN and CDR2 is SYGVQD (reference sequence). V lost 6 bases to trimming and J lost 1 base, with 9 bases between them. The CDR3 extends over 13 amino acids.

The chain combines TRBV6-5 with TRBJ2-1; TRBD2 matches at 10 bases. Trimming at V came to 7 bases and at J to 15 bases, leaving 15 bases not matched to a gene. The CDR3 runs to 14 residues. Germline V gene sequence: CDR1 MNHEY, CDR2 SVGAGI. The CDR3 region is CASISRAGGRSWFF. The CDR3 DNA follows: TGTGCCAGCATTTCACGAGCGGGGGGGCGGAGTTGGTTCTTC.

This clone was seen once. The chain is built from TRBV6-5 and TRBJ1-5; no clear D. The CDR3 totals 14 residues. V lost 6 bases and J lost 7, with 16 bases in between. CDR1 is MNHEY, CDR2 SVGAGI, per germline. CDR3 nucleotides: TGTGCCAGCAGAAGGGCAGTTTCGCGGCAGCCCCAGCATTTT. Translating it yields CASRRAVSRQPQHF.

The rearrangement links TRBV5-1 to TRBJ2-3; D is unresolved. Per the germline V gene, CDR1 is SGHRS and CDR2 is YFSETQ. V lost 3 bases and J lost 0, with 2 bases in between. The CDR3 consists of 12 residues. The CDR3 bases are TGCGCCAGCAGCTACAGCACAGATACGCAGTATTTT. Residues: CASSYSTDTQYF.

The chain links TRBV27 to TRBJ2-3; perhaps TRBD1 as D (5 bases). V was cut by 5 bases and J by 2 bases, with 23 bases left in between. Per the germline V gene, CDR1 is MNHEY and CDR2 is SMNVEV (reference sequence). The CDR3 length is 18 residues. The CDR3 loop is CASSPVSDSFWHTDTQYF. CDR3 bases: TGTGCCAGCAGTCCCGTAAGTGACAGTTTTTGGCACACAGATACGCAGTATTTT.

V usage is TRBV7-9 and J usage is TRBJ2-1, with TRBD2 matching over 8 bases. The CDR3 covers 17 residues. V shed 2 bases, J shed 0 bases, and the junction held 6 bases outside the gene matches. Germline V gene lookup returns CDR1 SEHNR and CDR2 FQNEAQ (reference sequence). CDR3 bases: TGTGCCAGCAGCTTATATGGCGGGGGGAACTCCTACAATGAGCAGTTCTTC. Translation gives CASSLYGGGNSYNEQFF. The variable domain in full, completed from reference TRBV7-9 and TRBJ2-1, reads DTGVSQNPRHKITKRGQNVTFRCDPISEHNRLYWYRQTLGQGPEFLTYFQNEAQLEKSRLLSDRFSAERPKGSFSTLEIQRTEQGDSAMYLCASSLYGGGNSYNEQFFGPGTRLTVL.

This rearrangement joins TRBV30 to TRBJ2-2, with 10 bases lining up with TRBD2. CDR1 GTSNPN and CDR2 SVGIG come from the germline V gene (reference sequence). The length of the CDR3 is 15 residues. V gave up 7 bases and J gave up 6 bases; unmatched junction bases: 11. Written as DNA, the CDR3 is TGTGCCTACCAGCGGGAGGGCCGGGTGCCCGGGGAGCTGTTTTTT. It is translated as CAYQREGRVPGELFF.

The rearrangement joins TRBV10-3 to TRBJ1-1; 7 bases align to TRBD1. After removal of 7 bases from V and 4 bases from J, the junction contained 6 bases not matched to a gene. This CDR3 has 13 residues. Germline assignment: CDR1 ENHRY and CDR2 SYGVKD. The CDR3: CAINDREGTEAFF. As DNA, the CDR3 is TGTGCCATCAACGACAGGGAGGGCACTGAAGCTTTCTTT.

J is TRBJ2-7 and V is TRBV4-1, with 10 bases lining up with TRBD1. With 5 bases clipped from V and 5 bases from J, the junction kept 9 bases outside the gene matches. This CDR3 is built from 15 residues. Germline-derived CDR1 and CDR2 are MGHRA and YSYEKL. The CDR3 sequence is CASSSGQGPKNEQYF. The CDR3 region has the DNA TGCGCCAGCAGCTCGGGACAGGGGCCGAAAAACGAGCAGTACTTC.

CDR3 DNA sequence: TGTGCCAGCAGACCGACCGTCCCCGACCCGGCAAATGAGCAGTTCTTC. Protein sequence: CASRPTVPDPANEQFF. This chain joins TRBV2 and TRBJ2-1; D unclear. CDR1 is SNHLY and CDR2 is FYNNEI in the germline V gene. The V and J ends lost 6 bases and 7 bases respectively, with 22 bases between them. This CDR3 comprises 16 residues.

This rearrangement joins TRBV11-2 to TRBJ2-5; D is undetermined. The CDR3 is 13 amino acids. Germline V gives CDR1 SGHAT, CDR2 FQNNGV. The germline V and J ends were trimmed by 4 bases and 7 bases, with 13 bases remaining between them. This CDR3 is CASSSTGRGTQYF. CDR3 DNA sequence: TGTGCCAGCAGCTCGACCGGGCGAGGGACCCAGTACTTC. The entire variable domain, with the rest obtained from reference TRBV11-2 and TRBJ2-5, is as follows: EAGVAQSPRYKIIEKRQSVAFWCNPISGHATLYWYQQILGQGPKLLIQFQNNGVVDDSQLPKDRFSAERLKGVDSTLKIQPAKLEDSAVYLCASSSTGRGTQYFGPGTRLLVL.

V usage is TRBV5-1 and J usage is TRBJ2-3; 8 nucleotides align to TRBD2. Trimming at V came to 3 bases and at J to 2 bases, leaving 23 bases not matched to a gene. CDR3 length equals 21 residues. Germline lookup yields CDR1 SGHRS and CDR2 YFSETQ. CDR3 bases: TGCGCCAGCAGCTGGCGTCCTATAATCTCGGGGGGGCCGAGTTCCACAGATACGCAGTATTTT. Amino acids: CASSWRPIISGGPSSTDTQYF.

The chain combines TRBV4-1 with TRBJ1-1; a possible D gene is TRBD1 (6 bases). Trimming removed 1 base at V and 0 bases at J, with 9 bases between. The CDR3 extends over 15 amino acids. The germline CDR1 and CDR2 sequences are MGHRA and YSYEKL. Here the CDR3 DNA reads TGCGCCAGCAGCCAAGCCGAGGGGGTGAACACTGAAGCTTTCTTT. Its translation: CASSQAEGVNTEAFF.

The chain is built from TRBV27 and TRBJ1-5; 8 nucleotides agree with TRBD1. The CDR3 contains 15 residues. V trimming: 4 bases; J trimming: 0 bases; junction bases outside the gene matches: 2. Germline lookup yields CDR1 MNHEY and CDR2 SMNVEV (reference sequence). CDR3 region: CASSSRGHSNQPQHF. CDR3 in DNA: TGTGCCAGCAGTTCCAGGGGGCATAGCAATCAGCCCCAGCATTTT.

The chain carries TRBV4-1 and TRBJ2-2, with 8 bases that match TRBD1. V lost 0 bases to trimming and J lost 0 bases; unmatched junction nucleotides: 6. The CDR3 has 18 residues. The V gene's germline CDR1 is MGHRA and CDR2 YSYEKL. The CDR3 here is CASSQESPDRANTGELFF. Written as DNA, the CDR3 is TGCGCCAGCAGCCAAGAGTCCCCGGACAGGGCGAACACCGGGGAGCTGTTTTTT.